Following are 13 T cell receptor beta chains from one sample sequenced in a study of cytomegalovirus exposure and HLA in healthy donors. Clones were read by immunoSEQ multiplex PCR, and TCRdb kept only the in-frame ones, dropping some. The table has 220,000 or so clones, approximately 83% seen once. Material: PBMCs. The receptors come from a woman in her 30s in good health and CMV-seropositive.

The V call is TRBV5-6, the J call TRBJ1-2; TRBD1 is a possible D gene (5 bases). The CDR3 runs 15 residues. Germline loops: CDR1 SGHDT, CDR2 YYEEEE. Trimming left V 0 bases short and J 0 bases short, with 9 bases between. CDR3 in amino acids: CASSLVGATNYGYTF. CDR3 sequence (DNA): TGTGCCAGCAGCTTGGTCGGGGCCACTAACTATGGCTACACCTTC.

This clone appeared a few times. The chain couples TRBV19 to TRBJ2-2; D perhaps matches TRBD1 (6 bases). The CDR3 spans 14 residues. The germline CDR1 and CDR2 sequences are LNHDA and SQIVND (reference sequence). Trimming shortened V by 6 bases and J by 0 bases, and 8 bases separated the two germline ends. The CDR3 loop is CASSWTANTGELFF. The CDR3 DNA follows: TGTGCCAGTAGCTGGACAGCGAACACCGGGGAGCTGTTTTTT.

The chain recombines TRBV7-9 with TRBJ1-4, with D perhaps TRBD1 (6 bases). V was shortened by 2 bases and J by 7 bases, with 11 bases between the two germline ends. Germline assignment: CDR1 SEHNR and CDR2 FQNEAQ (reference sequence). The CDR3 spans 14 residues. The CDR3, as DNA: TGTGCCAGCAGCTTATTCAGGGGCGGTGAAAAACTGTTTTTT. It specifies CASSLFRGGEKLFF.

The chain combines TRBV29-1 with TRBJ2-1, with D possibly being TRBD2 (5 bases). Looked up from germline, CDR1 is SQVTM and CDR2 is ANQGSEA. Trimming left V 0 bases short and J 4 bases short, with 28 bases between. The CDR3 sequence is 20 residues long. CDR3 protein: CSVEEDALEAELWRYNEQFF. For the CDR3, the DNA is TGCAGCGTTGAAGAAGACGCTCTTGAGGCGGAACTTTGGAGGTACAATGAGCAGTTCTTC.

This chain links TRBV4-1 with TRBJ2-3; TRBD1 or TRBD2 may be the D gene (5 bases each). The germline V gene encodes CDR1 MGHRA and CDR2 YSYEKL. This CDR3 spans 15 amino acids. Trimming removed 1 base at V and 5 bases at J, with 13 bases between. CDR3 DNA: TGCGCCAGCAGCCAAGTCGGGGCTTGGGGAGATACGCAGTATTTT. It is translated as CASSQVGAWGDTQYF.

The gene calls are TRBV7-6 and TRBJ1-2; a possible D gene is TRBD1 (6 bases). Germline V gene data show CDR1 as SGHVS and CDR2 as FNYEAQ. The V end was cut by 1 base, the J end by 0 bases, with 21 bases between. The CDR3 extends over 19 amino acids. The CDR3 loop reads CASSLERASWTESNYGYTF. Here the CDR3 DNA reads TGTGCCAGCAGCTTAGAAAGGGCTTCATGGACAGAGTCTAACTATGGCTACACCTTC.

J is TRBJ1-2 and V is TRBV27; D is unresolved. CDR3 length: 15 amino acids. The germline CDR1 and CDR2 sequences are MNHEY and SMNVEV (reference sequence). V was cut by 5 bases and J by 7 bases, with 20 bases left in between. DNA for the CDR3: TGTGCCAGCAGTCTCTTGTGGAGGGAGCAAGGTGGCTACACCTTC. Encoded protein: CASSLLWREQGGYTF.

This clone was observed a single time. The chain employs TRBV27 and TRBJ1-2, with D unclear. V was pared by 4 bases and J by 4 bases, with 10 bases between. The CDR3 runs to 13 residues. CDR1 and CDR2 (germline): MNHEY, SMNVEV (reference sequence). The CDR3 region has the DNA TGTGCCAGCAGTTATGGACTGACCTATGGCTACACCTTC. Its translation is CASSYGLTYGYTF.

This CDR3 is CASSLLGRGADTQYF. CDR3 coding DNA: TGTGCCAGCAGCCTCCTGGGGAGGGGCGCAGATACGCAGTATTTT. This chain links TRBV6-5 with TRBJ2-3; TRBD2 agrees at 7 bases. This CDR3 has 15 amino acids. The J segment lost 4 bases and the V segment lost 6 bases, leaving 10 bases of the junction unmatched. Looked up from germline, CDR1 is MNHEY and CDR2 is SVGAGI.

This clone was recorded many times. The DNA of the CDR3 is TGTGCCAGTAGTATTCACCGGGACTTCTATGGCTACACCTTC. Its translation: CASSIHRDFYGYTF. The rearrangement joins TRBV19 to TRBJ1-2; D possibly corresponds to TRBD1 (5 bases). Germline V gives CDR1 LNHDA, CDR2 SQIVND (reference sequence). V lost 3 bases and J lost 4, with 12 bases in between. The CDR3 runs 14 residues.

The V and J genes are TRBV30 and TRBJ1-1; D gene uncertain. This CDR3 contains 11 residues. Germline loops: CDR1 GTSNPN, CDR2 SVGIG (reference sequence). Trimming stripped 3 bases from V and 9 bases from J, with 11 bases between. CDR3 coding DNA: TGTGCCTGGAGGAGCCAGGTAAAAGCTTTCTTT. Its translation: CAWRSQVKAFF.

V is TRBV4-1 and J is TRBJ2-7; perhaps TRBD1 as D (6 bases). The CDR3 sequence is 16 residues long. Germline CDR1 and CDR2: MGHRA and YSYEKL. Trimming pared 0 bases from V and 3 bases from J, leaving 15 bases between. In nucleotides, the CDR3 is TGCGCCAGCAGCCAAGAAGGGACACTAGGAGGCTACGAGCAGTACTTC. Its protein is CASSQEGTLGGYEQYF.

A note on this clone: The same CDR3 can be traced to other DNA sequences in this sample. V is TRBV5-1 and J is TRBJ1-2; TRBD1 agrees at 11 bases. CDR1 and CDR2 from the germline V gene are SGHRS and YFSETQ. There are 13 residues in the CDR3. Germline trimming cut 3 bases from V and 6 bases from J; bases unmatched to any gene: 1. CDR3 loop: CASSSGQGDGYTF. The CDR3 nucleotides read TGCGCCAGCAGCTCGGGACAGGGGGATGGCTACACCTTC.